This TCR beta chain was sequenced for a study of CD8 T cells in ankylosing spondylitis. This CDR3 is 13 amino acids long. V shed 5 bases and J 4 bases; nucleotides not matched to a gene: 5. Each TCR beta library was made by quantitative 5'-RACE that incorporated molecular barcodes. TCRdb called the 5' RACE reads again in MiXCR, with one record for every CDR3 protein. The top ten hold approximately 7% of the sample, which has about 540,000 distinct CDR3 sequences, about an eighth seen once. The study's findings and limits: Earlier work had already found some motif variants in reactive arthritis synovial fluid and blood. Matched synovial fluid from ankylosing spondylitis patients was reported to be enriched for disease-linked clones. For ankylosing spondylitis blood, a TCR beta motif of several highly homologous variants appeared characteristic.

Ten or more counts support this clonotype. Its specificity is unknown. The chain uses TRBV12-3 or TRBV12-4 and TRBJ2-7; 7 bases agree with TRBD1. The material sequenced was blood, either unsorted or a sorted T cell fraction (not recorded which). The TCR sequence derives from a male donor with ankylosing spondylitis. Written as DNA, the CDR3 is TGTGCCAGCAGTACCCGACAGGGTTACGAGCAGTACTTC. Translation gives CASSTRQGYEQYF.